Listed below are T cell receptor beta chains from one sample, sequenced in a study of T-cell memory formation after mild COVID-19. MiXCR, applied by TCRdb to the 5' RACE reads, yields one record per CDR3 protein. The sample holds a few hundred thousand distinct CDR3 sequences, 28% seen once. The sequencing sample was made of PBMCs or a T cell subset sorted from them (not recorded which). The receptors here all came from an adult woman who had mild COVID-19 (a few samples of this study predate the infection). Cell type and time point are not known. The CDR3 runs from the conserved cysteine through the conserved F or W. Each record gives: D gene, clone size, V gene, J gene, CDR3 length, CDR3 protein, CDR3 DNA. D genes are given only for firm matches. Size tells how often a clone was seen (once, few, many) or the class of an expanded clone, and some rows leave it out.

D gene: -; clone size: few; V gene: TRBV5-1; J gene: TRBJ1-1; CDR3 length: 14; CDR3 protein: CASSLEWGNTEAFF; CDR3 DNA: TGCGCCAGCAGCTTGGAGTGGGGTAACACTGAAGCTTTCTTT
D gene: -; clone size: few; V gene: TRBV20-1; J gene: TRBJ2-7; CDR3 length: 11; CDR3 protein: CTRQGTYEQYF; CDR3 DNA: TGCACCCGGCAGGGCACCTACGAGCAGTACTTC
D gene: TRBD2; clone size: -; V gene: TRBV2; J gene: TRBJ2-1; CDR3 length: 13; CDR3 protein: CASRPGLGAEQFF; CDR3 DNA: TGTGCCAGCAGGCCCGGACTAGGGGCTGAGCAGTTCTTC
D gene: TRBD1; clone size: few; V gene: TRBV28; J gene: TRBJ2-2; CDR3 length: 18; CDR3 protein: CASSSPSTGGVMTGELFF; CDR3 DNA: TGTGCCAGCAGTTCGCCAAGTACAGGGGGAGTGATGACCGGGGAGCTGTTTTTT
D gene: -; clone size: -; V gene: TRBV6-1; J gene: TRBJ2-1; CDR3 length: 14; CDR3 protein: CASSRGSLGDEQFF; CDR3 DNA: TGTGCCAGCAGTCGGGGGAGTTTAGGTGATGAGCAGTTCTTC
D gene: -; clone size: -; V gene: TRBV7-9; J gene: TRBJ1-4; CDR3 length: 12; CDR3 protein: CASSLVHEKLFF; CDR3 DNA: TGTGCCAGCAGCTTAGTGCACGAAAAACTGTTTTTT
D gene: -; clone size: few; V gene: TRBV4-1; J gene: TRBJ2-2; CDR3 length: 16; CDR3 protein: CASSQAGGTNTGELFF; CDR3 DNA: TGCGCCAGCAGCCAAGCGGGCGGAACGAACACCGGGGAGCTGTTTTTT
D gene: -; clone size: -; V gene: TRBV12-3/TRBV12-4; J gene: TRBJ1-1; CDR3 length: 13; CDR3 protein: CASSGAGGTEAFF; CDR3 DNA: TGTGCCAGCAGCGGTGCGGGGGGCACTGAAGCTTTCTTT
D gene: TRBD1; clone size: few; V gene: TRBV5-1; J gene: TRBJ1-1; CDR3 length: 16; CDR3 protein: CASSPSVGQGGTEAFF; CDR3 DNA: TGCGCCAGCAGCCCTTCGGTCGGACAGGGAGGCACTGAAGCTTTCTTT
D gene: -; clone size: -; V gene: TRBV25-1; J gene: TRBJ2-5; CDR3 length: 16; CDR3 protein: CASSEQGPSQTETQYF; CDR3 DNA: TGTGCCAGCAGTGAGCAGGGACCGTCGCAAACAGAGACCCAGTACTTC
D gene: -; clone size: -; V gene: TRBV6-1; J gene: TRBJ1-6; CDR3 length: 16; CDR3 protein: CASSRRLGGHNSPLHF; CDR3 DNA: TGTGCCAGCAGTAGACGACTAGGTGGCCATAATTCACCCCTCCACTTT
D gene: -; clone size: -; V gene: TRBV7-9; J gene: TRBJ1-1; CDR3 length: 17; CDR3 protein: CASSPAPYSKGYTEAFF; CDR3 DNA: TGTGCCAGCAGCCCCGCCCCGTACAGTAAGGGATACACTGAAGCTTTCTTT
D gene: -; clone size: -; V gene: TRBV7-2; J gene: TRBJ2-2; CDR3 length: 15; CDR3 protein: CASSLATGLTGELFF; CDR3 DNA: TGTGCCAGCAGCTTAGCGACAGGCCTCACCGGGGAGCTGTTTTTT
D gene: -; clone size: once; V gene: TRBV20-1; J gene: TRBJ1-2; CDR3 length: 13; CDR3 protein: CSARDNWDYGYTF; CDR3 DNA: TGCAGTGCTAGGGATAATTGGGATTATGGCTACACCTTC
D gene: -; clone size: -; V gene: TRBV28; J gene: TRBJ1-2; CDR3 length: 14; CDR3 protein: CASSLWDLNYGYTF; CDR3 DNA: TGTGCCAGCAGTTTGTGGGATCTTAACTATGGCTACACCTTC
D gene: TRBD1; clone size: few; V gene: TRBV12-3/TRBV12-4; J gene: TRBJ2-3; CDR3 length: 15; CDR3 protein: CASTYRTGVSDTQYF; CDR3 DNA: TGTGCCAGCACCTACCGGACAGGGGTATCAGATACGCAGTATTTT
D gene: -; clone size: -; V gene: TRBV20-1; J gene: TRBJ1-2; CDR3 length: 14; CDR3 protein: CSVTRAGAFYGYTF; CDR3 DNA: TGCAGTGTCACCCGAGCAGGGGCATTCTATGGCTACACCTTC